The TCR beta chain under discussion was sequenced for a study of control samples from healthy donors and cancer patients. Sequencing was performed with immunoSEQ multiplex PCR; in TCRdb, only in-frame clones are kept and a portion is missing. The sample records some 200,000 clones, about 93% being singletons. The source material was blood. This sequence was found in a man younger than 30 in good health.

The CDR3 DNA follows: TGTGCCATCAGTGAGGCGGACAGCCAAGAGACCCAGTACTTC. Amino acids: CAISEADSQETQYF. This chain joins TRBV10-3 and TRBJ2-5; the D gene is possibly TRBD1 (6 bases). V lost 2 bases to trimming and J lost 1 base, with 8 bases between them. Per the germline V gene, CDR1 is ENHRY and CDR2 is SYGVKD. The length of the CDR3 is 14 residues.